These T cell receptor beta chains were read from a single sample in a study of OX40 agonist ivuxolimab in advanced cancers. This table comes from immunoSEQ multiplex PCR, and its TCRdb copy is limited to in-frame clones, with some not included. The table shows 75,000 or so clones, with almost 85% occurring only once. The sequenced sample was CD4+ or CD8+ T cells sorted from blood, obtained in a trial of the OX40 agonist ivuxolimab. The origin of the receptors is an adult with an advanced solid tumor such as melanoma, head and neck, liver or kidney cancer. The CDR3 runs from the conserved cysteine through the conserved F or W. The D gene is left open where the match is weak. Clone size is stated in some rows and not others, as once, few, many or a class when expanded.

cdr3_nt	cdr3_aa	j_call	v_call	clone_size	d_call
TGTGCCAGCAGTGAAATTCAGGGGGAAAACACCATATATTTT	CASSEIQGENTIYF	TRBJ1-3	TRBV6-1	.	TRBD1
TGCGCCAGCAGCTTGGAAGGTCGCAGGGCCGAGACCCAGTACTTC	CASSLEGRRAETQYF	TRBJ2-5	TRBV5-1	.	.
TGTGCCAGCAGCCCCCGGACAGGGGTCTCCGGGGGCACTGAAGCTTTCTTT	CASSPRTGVSGGTEAFF	TRBJ1-1	TRBV7-9	.	TRBD1
TGTGCCAGCAGCTTAGGACGGGATCTAGAACGTGGCTACACCTTC	CASSLGRDLERGYTF	TRBJ1-2	TRBV11-3	.	.
TGTGCCAGCAGTTACTTCCTTGGGGAAAAACTGTTTTTT	CASSYFLGEKLFF	TRBJ1-4	TRBV6-5	.	.
TGTGCCAGTAGTGCTACACCGAACACTGAAGCTTTCTTT	CASSATPNTEAFF	TRBJ1-1	TRBV19	.	.
TGTGCCAGCAGCTTAGCGATTTGGGGGCAAGAGACCCAGTACTTC	CASSLAIWGQETQYF	TRBJ2-5	TRBV7-9	.	.
TGCGCCAGCAGTGAGAACCCAGATACGCAGTATTTT	CASSENPDTQYF	TRBJ2-3	TRBV10-2	.	.
TGTGCCAGCAGCCTGACAGGGCGCACCTACGAGCAGTACTTC	CASSLTGRTYEQYF	TRBJ2-7	TRBV7-2	.	TRBD1
TGTGCCACCACCCTAGGACTAGCGGTTAGCACAGATACGCAGTATTTT	CATTLGLAVSTDTQYF	TRBJ2-3	TRBV15	.	TRBD2
TGTGCCAGCAGCCGAGGGGGGGAAGGTTGGGAGCAGTACTTC	CASSRGGEGWEQYF	TRBJ2-7	TRBV7-2	.	.
TGCAGCGTTGAAGACAGGGGCTCTAATCAGCCCCAGCATTTT	CSVEDRGSNQPQHF	TRBJ1-5	TRBV29-1	.	.
TGTGCCAGCAGCGTAGATCCCCTTCAGCCCCAGCATTTT	CASSVDPLQPQHF	TRBJ1-5	TRBV9	few	.
TGTGCCTGGAGTAGGAGTTATGGCTACACCTTC	CAWSRSYGYTF	TRBJ1-2	TRBV30	.	.
TGTGCCAGCCGCAGGGTGGGCACAGATACGCAGTATTTT	CASRRVGTDTQYF	TRBJ2-3	TRBV7-2	.	.
TGTGCCAGCAGCGAGGGTTATGGAAACACCATATATTTT	CASSEGYGNTIYF	TRBJ1-3	TRBV9	.	.
TGTGCCAGCAGCCTCGTGGGAGGGTCCACTGAAGCTTTCTTT	CASSLVGGSTEAFF	TRBJ1-1	TRBV7-3	few	.
TGTGCCAGCAGCGTAGGATACCAAGAGACCCAGTACTTC	CASSVGYQETQYF	TRBJ2-5	TRBV11-2	.	.
TGTGCCATCAGTGAGTTCGGGGGAACAAACCCCCAGCATTTT	CAISEFGGTNPQHF	TRBJ1-5	TRBV10-3	.	.
TGTGCCAGCAGCTTGAGCGGACTAGCGGGGGTCGGGCAGTTCTTC	CASSLSGLAGVGQFF	TRBJ2-1	TRBV7-2	few	TRBD2
TGTGCCAGCAGCCAAGGGGGTCCTGAAGCTTTCTTT	CASSQGGPEAFF	TRBJ1-1	TRBV11-2	.	.
TGTGCCAGCAGCTCTCGACCGGGGAGCTACGAGCAGTACTTC	CASSSRPGSYEQYF	TRBJ2-7	TRBV7-9	.	.
TGCGCCAGCAGCCAGGGGGGACAGCTTTACGAGCAGTACTTC	CASSQGGQLYEQYF	TRBJ2-7	TRBV4-1	.	.